This T cell receptor beta chain appears in the sequencing data of a study of blood T cells in healthy people across ages. Primers used in a second PCR of roughly 6 to 11 cycles were a sample-barcoded 5' primer and a J-beta primer mix. MiXCR was run by TCRdb on the 5' RACE reads, yielding one entry per CDR3 protein. The table has roughly 720,000 distinct CDR3 sequences, roughly 50% seen once; the top ten hold around 41%. CDR1 and CDR2 from the germline V gene are SGHRS and YFSETQ. The CDR3 is 13 residues long. Trimming removed 4 bases at V and 14 bases at J, with 20 bases between. This clonotype originated in a man at least 80 years old in good health. The sequenced sample was blood. The chain joins TRBV5-1 to TRBJ2-3; TRBD1 or TRBD2 may be the D gene (5 bases each). CDR3 nucleotides: TGCGCCAGCAGCCCCTCGGGGCACAGATACGCGTATTTT. This translates into CASSPSGHRYAYF. Filled out from reference TRBV5-1 and TRBJ2-3, the complete variable domain reads KAGVTQTPRYLIKTRGQQVTLSCSPISGHRSVSWYQQTPGQGLQFLFEYFSETQRNKGNFPGRFSGRQFSNSRSEMNVSTLELGDSALYLCASSPSGHRYAYFGPGTRLTVL.